This T cell receptor (beta chain) came from a study of T cell changes during pregnancy in multiple sclerosis (dated by TCRdb to the late 2010s). In the study overall: Changes in the T cell repertoire over the course of pregnancy were examined in this study in women with multiple sclerosis.

Receptor libraries were prepared by the immunoSEQ multiplex PCR assay. As stored in TCRdb, this immuneACCESS dataset retains in-frame rearrangements with V and J assigned. A fraction of the clones does not appear; measured against another copy, unresolved V genes explain less than half of the discrepancy, and the remainder lacks a known reason. Recorded for this sample are approximately 85,000 clones; 94% of them occurred a single time. The ten largest clones add up to roughly 2.5% of the sample. Points on this clone: The antigen this receptor binds is unknown. Nothing much larger sits one base from this clone, and base qualities are not available.

Relative to germline, V is missing 0 bases and J is missing 9 bases, with 12 bases of the junction outside any gene match. The CDR3 has 17 amino acids, counting the end cysteine and phenylalanine. Only CDR3 DNA remains: 51 bases, in frame from the first base. The germline V gene yields SGDLS for CDR1 and YYNGEE for CDR2. The sequence is built from TRBV9 and TRBJ1-6; TRBD1 matches 7 bases in the middle. This TCR was sampled from a female donor with multiple sclerosis, enrolled in a pregnancy study. The specimen was peripheral blood, collected in the third trimester of pregnancy. The CDR3 loop reads CASSVEGGRQGLSPLHF. The sequence in DNA is TGTGCCAGCAGCGTAGAGGGTGGGAGACAGGGACTTTCACCCCTCCACTTT. Extended through the reference TRBV9 and TRBJ1-6 proteins, this CDR3 yields the full variable domain: DSGVTQTPKHLITATGQRVTLRCSPRSGDLSVYWYQQSLDQGLQFLIQYYNGEERAKGNILERFSAQQFPDLHSELNLSSLELGDSALYFCASSVEGGRQGLSPLHFGNGTRLTVT.